This entry is about one T cell receptor (beta chain). What it binds is not known. The sample comes from a study of blood T cells in healthy people across ages. Whole-study context: About one barcoded beta molecule per two T cells was the capture yield of template switching. Findings of the study overall: Observed TCR beta diversity per million T cells went down as age went up. This fall followed a roughly linear course with age. Because donor CMV status was unknown, expanded clonotype changes were possibly confounded.

Combining a sample-barcoded 5' primer with a J-beta primer mix, a second PCR ran for roughly 7 to 12 cycles. TCRdb itself ran the 5' RACE reads through MiXCR, one entry per CDR3 protein. This sample has around 580,000 distinct CDR3 sequences, with 40% to 50% found just once. Germline CDR1 reads KGHDR; CDR2 reads SFDVKD. CDR3 length: 14 amino acids. V was clipped by 6 bases and J by 7 bases; unmatched bases: 6. RNA extraction gave at least 5 micrograms of total RNA per sample. The sample taken for sequencing was blood. The rearrangement joins TRBV24-1 to TRBJ2-1; 9 bases line up with TRBD1. This receptor was taken from a man at least 80 years old in good health. CDR3 amino acids: CATSSPGQGNEQFF. CDR3 in DNA: TGTGCCACCAGTTCGCCGGGACAGGGAAATGAGCAGTTCTTC.